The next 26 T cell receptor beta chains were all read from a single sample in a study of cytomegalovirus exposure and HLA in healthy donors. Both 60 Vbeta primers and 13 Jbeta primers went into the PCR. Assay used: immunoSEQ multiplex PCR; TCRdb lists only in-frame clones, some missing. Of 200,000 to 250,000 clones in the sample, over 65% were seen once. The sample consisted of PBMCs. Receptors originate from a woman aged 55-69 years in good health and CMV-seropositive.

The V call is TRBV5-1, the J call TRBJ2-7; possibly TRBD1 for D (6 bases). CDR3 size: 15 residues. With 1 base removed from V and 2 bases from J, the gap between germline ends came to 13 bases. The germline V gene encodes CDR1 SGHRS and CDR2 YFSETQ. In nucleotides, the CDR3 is TGCGCCAGCAGCTTGCGGCAGGGGATAGCCTACGAGCAGTACTTC. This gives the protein CASSLRQGIAYEQYF.

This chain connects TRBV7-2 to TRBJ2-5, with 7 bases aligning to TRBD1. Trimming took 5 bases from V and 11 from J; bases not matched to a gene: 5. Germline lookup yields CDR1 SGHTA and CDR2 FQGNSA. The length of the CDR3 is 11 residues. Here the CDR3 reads CASSHGTEQYF. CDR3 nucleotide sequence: TGTGCCAGCAGCCATGGGACAGAGCAGTACTTC.

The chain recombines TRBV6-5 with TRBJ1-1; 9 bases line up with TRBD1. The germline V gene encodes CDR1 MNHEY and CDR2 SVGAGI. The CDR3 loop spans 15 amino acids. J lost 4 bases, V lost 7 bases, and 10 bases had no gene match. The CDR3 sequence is CASTWDRVEGTEAFF. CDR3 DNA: TGTGCCAGCACCTGGGACAGGGTCGAGGGCACTGAAGCTTTCTTT.

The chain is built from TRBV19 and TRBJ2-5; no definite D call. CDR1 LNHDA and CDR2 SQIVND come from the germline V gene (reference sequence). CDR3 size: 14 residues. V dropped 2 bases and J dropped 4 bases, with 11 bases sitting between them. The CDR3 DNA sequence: TGTGCCAGTAGTATATCCCCCCGGGTAGAGACCCAGTACTTC. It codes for CASSISPRVETQYF.

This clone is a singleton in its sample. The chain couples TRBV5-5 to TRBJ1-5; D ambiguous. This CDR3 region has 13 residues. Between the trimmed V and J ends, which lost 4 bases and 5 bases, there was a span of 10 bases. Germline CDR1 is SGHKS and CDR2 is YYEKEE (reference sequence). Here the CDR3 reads CASSQDLYQPQHF. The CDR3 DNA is TGTGCCAGCAGCCAGGATCTGTATCAGCCCCAGCATTTT.

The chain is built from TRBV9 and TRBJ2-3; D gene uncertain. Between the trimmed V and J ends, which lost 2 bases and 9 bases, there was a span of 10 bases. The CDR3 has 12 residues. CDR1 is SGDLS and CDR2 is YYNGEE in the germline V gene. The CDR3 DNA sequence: TGTGCCAGCAGCGTTAGTTTCCAAACGCAGTATTTT. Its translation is CASSVSFQTQYF.

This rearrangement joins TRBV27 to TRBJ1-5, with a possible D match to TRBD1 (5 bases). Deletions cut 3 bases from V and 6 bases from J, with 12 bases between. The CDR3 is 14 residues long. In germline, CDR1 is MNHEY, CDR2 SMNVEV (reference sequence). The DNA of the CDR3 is TGTGCCAGCAGTTTCTCGCACGACAGTCAGCCCCAGCATTTT. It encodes CASSFSHDSQPQHF.

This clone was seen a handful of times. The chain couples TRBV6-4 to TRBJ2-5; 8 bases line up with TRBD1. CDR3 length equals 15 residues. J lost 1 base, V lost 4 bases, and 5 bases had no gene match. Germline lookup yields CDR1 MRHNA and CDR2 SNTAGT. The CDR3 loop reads CASSASGTGQETQYF. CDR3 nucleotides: TGTGCCAGCAGTGCCTCCGGGACAGGCCAAGAGACCCAGTACTTC.

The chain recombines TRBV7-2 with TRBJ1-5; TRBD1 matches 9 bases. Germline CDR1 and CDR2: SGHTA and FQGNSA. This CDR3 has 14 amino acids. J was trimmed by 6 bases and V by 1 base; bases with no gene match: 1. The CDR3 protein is CASSLGTGAQPQHF. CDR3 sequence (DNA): TGTGCCAGCAGCTTAGGGACAGGGGCTCAGCCCCAGCATTTT.

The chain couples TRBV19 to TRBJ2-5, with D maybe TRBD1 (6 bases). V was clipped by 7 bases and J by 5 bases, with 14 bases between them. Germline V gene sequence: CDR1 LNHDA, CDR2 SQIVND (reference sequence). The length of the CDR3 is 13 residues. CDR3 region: CASKGDGWETQYF. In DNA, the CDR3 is TGTGCCAGTAAGGGGGACGGGTGGGAGACCCAGTACTTC.

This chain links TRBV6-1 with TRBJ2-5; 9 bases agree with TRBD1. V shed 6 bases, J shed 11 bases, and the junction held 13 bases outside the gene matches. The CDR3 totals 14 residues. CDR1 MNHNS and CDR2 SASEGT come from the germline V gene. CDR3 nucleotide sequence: TGTGCCAGCAGCGATCAACCGGGACAGGGAGAGCAGTACTTC. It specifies CASSDQPGQGEQYF.

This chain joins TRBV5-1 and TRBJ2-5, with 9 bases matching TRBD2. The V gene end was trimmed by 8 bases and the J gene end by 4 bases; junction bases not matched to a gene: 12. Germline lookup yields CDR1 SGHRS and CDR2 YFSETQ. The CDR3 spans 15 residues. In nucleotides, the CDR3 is TGCGCCAGTCAGGGGAGCGGGAGGTCGGGAGAGACCCAGTACTTC. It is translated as CASQGSGRSGETQYF.

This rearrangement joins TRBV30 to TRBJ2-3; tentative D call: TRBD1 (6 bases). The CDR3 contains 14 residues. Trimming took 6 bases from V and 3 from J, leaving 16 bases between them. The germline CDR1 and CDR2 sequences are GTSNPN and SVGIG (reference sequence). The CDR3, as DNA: TGTGCCTGCGAGTCATGGGGGCGGACAGATACGCAGTATTTT. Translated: CACESWGRTDTQYF. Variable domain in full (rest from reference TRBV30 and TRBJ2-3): SQTIHQWPATLVQPVGSPLSLECTVEGTSNPNLYWYRQAAGRGLQLLFYSVGIGQISSEVPQNLSASRPQDRQFILSSKKLLLSDSGFYLCACESWGRTDTQYFGPGTRLTVL.

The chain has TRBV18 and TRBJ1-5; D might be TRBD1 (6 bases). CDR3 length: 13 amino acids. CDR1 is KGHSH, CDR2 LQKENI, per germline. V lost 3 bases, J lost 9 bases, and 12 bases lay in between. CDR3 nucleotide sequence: TGTGCCAGCTCACCCGACAGGTCGGGGCCCCAGCATTTT. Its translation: CASSPDRSGPQHF.

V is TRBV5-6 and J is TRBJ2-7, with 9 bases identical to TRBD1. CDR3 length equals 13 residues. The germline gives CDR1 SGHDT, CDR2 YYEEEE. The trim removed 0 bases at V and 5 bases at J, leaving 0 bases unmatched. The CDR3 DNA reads TGTGCCAGCAGCTTGGGACAGGGGGACGAGCAGTACTTC. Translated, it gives CASSLGQGDEQYF.

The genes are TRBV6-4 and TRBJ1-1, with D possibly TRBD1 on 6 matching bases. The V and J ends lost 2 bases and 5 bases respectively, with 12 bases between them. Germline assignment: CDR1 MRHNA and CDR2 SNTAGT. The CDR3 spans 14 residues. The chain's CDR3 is CASSDGQGRTEAFF. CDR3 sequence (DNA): TGTGCCAGCAGTGACGGGCAGGGGAGAACTGAAGCTTTCTTT.

CDR3 DNA sequence: TGTGCCAGCAGTGGGACACCGGAGGTTGAAAAACTGTTTTTT. It codes for CASSGTPEVEKLFF. V usage is TRBV28 and J usage is TRBJ1-4; D might be TRBD1 (6 bases). Germline V gene lookup returns CDR1 MDHEN and CDR2 SYDVKM. V was clipped by 5 bases and J by 7 bases, with 14 bases between them. The CDR3 has 14 amino acids. The full variable domain, completed using reference TRBV28 and TRBJ1-4, is DVKVTQSSRYLVKRTGEKVFLECVQDMDHENMFWYRQDPGLGLRLIYFSYDVKMKEKGDIPEGYSVSREKKERFSLILESASTNQTSMYLCASSGTPEVEKLFFGSGTQLSVL.

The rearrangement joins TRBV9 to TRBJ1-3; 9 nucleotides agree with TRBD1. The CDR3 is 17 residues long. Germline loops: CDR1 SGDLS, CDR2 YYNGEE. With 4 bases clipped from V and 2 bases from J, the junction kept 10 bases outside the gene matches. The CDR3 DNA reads TGTGCCAGCAGCCCCGGACAGGGGCGCCCTACTGGAAACACCATATATTTT. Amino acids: CASSPGQGRPTGNTIYF.

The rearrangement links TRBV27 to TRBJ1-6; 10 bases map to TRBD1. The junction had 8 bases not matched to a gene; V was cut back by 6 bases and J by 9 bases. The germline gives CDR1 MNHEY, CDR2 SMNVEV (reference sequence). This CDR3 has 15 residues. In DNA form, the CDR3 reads TGTGCCAGCAGGCCCGTGGGACAGGGGAGTTCACCCCTCCACTTT. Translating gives CASRPVGQGSSPLHF.

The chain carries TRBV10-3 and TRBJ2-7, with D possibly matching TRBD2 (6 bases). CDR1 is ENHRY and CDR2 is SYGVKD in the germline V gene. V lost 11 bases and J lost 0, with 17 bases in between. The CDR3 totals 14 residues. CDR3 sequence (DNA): TGTGCCGCCGATAGCGGATTAAGCTCCTACGAGCAGTACTTC. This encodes CAADSGLSSYEQYF.

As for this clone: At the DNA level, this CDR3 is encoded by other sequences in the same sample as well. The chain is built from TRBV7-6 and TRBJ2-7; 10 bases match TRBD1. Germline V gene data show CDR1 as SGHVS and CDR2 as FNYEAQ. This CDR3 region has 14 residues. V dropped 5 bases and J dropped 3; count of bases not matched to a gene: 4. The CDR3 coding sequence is TGTGCCAGCAGCCCGGGACAGGGGATCTACGAGCAGTACTTC. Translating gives CASSPGQGIYEQYF.

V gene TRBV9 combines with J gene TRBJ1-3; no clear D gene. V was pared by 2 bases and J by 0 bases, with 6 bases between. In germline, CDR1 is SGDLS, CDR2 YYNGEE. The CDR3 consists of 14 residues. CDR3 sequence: CASSVLPSGNTIYF. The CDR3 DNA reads TGTGCCAGCAGCGTCCTCCCCTCTGGAAACACCATATATTTT.

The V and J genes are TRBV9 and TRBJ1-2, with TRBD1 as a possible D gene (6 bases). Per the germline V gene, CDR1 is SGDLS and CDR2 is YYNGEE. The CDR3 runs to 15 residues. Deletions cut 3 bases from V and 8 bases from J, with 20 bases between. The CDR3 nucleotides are TGTGCCAGCAGCGCATTACAGGGCCGGGATGTCGGCTACACCTTC. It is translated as CASSALQGRDVGYTF.

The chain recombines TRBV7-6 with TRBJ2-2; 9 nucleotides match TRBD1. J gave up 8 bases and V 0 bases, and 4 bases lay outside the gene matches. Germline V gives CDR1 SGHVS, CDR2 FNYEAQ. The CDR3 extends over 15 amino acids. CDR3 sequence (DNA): TGTGCCAGCAGCTTAGCGGGACAGGGCTCAGGGGAGCTGTTTTTT. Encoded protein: CASSLAGQGSGELFF.

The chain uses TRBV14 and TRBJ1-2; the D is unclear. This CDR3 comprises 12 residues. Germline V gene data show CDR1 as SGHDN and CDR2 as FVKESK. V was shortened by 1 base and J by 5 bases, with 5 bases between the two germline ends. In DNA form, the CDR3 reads TGTGCCAGCAGCCAAGGGGAGTATGGCTACACCTTC. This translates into CASSQGEYGYTF.

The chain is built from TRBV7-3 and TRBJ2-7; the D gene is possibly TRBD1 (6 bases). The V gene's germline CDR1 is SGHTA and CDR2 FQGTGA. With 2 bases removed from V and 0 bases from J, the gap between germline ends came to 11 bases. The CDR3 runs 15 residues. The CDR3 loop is CASSLGWDNSYEQYF. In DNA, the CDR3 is TGTGCCAGCAGCTTAGGGTGGGACAACTCCTACGAGCAGTACTTC.